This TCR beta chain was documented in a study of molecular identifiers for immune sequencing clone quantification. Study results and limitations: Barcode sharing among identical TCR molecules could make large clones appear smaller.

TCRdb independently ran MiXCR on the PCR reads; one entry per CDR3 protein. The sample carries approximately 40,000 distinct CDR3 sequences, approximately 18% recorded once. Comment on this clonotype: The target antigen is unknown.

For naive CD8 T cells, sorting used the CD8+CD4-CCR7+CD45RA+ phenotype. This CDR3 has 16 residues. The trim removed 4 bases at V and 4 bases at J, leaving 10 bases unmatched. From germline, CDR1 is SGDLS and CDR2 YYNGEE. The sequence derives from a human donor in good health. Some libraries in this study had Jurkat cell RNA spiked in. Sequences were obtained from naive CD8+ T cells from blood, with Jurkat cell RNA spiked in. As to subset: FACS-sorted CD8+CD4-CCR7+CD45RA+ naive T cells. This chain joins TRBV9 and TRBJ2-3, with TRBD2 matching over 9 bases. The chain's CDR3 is CASSSSRLAVPDTQYF. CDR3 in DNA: TGTGCCAGCAGCAGCTCGCGACTAGCGGTTCCAGATACGCAGTATTTT.